These 19 T cell receptor beta chains were sequenced from one sample in a study of early T cells in non-severe SARS-CoV-2 infection. TCRdb redid the calling of the 5' RACE reads with MiXCR, one entry per CDR3 protein. The data show about 42,000 distinct CDR3 sequences, with roughly 6.6% seen just once and roughly 5.1% held by the top ten. Sequencing used whole blood. These receptors were obtained from an adult who was a healthcare worker with PCR-confirmed SARS-CoV-2 infection or an uninfected control (not recorded which).

This clonotype was counted at least ten times. The chain is built from TRBV29-1 and TRBJ2-1, with 9 bases fitting TRBD1. V dropped 0 bases and J dropped 7; count of bases not matched to a gene: 4. The length of the CDR3 is 14 residues. CDR1 is SQVTM and CDR2 is ANQGSEA in the germline V gene. CDR3 DNA: TGCAGCGTTGAAGACTGGACAGGGGAAAATGAGCAGTTCTTC. Protein product: CSVEDWTGENEQFF.

This clonotype appeared a few times. The rearrangement links TRBV6-6 to TRBJ2-3, with D possibly being TRBD2 (5 bases). The CDR3 is 12 residues long. Trimming pared 6 bases from V and 5 bases from J, leaving 9 bases between. The germline V gene has CDR1 MNHNY and CDR2 SVGAGI (reference sequence). The DNA of the CDR3 is TGTGCCAGCAGCCAACTAGGAGATACGCAGTATTTT. Protein product: CASSQLGDTQYF.

Judged by abundance, this clonotype is medium-sized. This chain uses TRBV5-4 with TRBJ1-4; no firm D call. Germline values: CDR1 SGHNT, CDR2 YYREEE (reference sequence). V dropped 0 bases and J dropped 4 bases, with 7 bases sitting between them. There are 14 residues in the CDR3. In DNA form, the CDR3 reads TGTGCCAGCAGCTTGGGCCAGAGTAATGAAAAACTGTTTTTT. Translating it yields CASSLGQSNEKLFF.

The chain combines TRBV27 with TRBJ2-5; perhaps TRBD2 as D (6 bases). CDR3 length: 15 amino acids. Per germline, CDR1 MNHEY and CDR2 SMNVEV (reference sequence). Trimming removed 0 bases at V and 5 bases at J, with 13 bases between. The CDR3 loop is CASSLSEGSMETQYF. The CDR3 nucleotides read TGTGCCAGCAGTTTATCGGAGGGGAGCATGGAGACCCAGTACTTC.

V gene TRBV19 combines with J gene TRBJ2-7; 8 bases map to TRBD2. V lost 4 bases and J lost 0; bases outside the gene matches: 8. The CDR3 is 16 amino acids. Germline V CDR1 and CDR2: LNHDA, SQIVND (reference sequence). The DNA of the CDR3 is TGTGCCAGTAGTACCGGGGGGGAGACACTCTCCTACGAGCAGTACTTC. Translation: CASSTGGETLSYEQYF.

This clonotype has a count of ten or more. CDR3 sequence (DNA): TGTGCCAGCAGTCAGAGGGGGGATTTTTATAGCAATCAGCCCCAGCATTTT. Translation: CASSQRGDFYSNQPQHF. The rearrangement links TRBV12-3 or TRBV12-4 to TRBJ1-5; tentatively, D is TRBD1 (6 bases). The CDR3 extends over 17 amino acids. Trimming took off 5 bases at V and 0 bases at J, with 17 bases between the two ends.

This chain joins TRBV6-5 and TRBJ2-1; D not resolved. Per germline, CDR1 MNHEY and CDR2 SVGAGI. The CDR3 contains 16 residues. V was trimmed by 5 bases and J by 0 bases, leaving 14 bases between them. CDR3 amino acids: CASSPDPPSSYNEQFF. Here the CDR3 DNA reads TGTGCCAGCAGTCCCGACCCCCCGAGCTCCTACAATGAGCAGTTCTTC.

This sequence joins TRBV4-3 and TRBJ2-7, with a tentative D call TRBD1 (5 bases). Germline CDR1 is LGHNA and CDR2 is YSLEER. The CDR3 runs to 15 residues. V was pared by 0 bases and J by 1 base, with 10 bases between. This CDR3 reads CASSQDTAGSYEQYF. The CDR3 region has the DNA TGCGCCAGCAGCCAAGATACGGCAGGGTCCTACGAGCAGTACTTC.

This chain uses TRBV6-6 with TRBJ2-7; D is perhaps TRBD1 (6 bases). CDR1 is MNHNY, CDR2 SVGAGI, per germline (reference sequence). The CDR3 totals 12 residues. Deletions cut 6 bases from V and 5 bases from J, with 11 bases between. This CDR3 is CASRSQGNEQYF. CDR3 sequence (DNA): TGTGCCAGCAGATCACAGGGAAACGAGCAGTACTTC.

The rearrangement links TRBV12-3 or TRBV12-4 to TRBJ2-7, with D hard to call. The CDR3 loop spans 11 amino acids. Trimming took 3 bases from V and 6 from J, leaving 6 bases between them. In nucleotides, the CDR3 is TGTGCCAGCAGTTTGGGTGCCGAGCAGTACTTC. Translation gives CASSLGAEQYF.

Many counts were recorded for this clonotype. The V call is TRBV18, the J call TRBJ1-1; possibly TRBD1 for D (6 bases). V was clipped by 3 bases and J by 1 base, with 9 bases between them. The germline V gene encodes CDR1 KGHSH and CDR2 LQKENI. The CDR3 loop spans 14 amino acids. In DNA, the CDR3 is TGTGCCAGCTCACCGCGGACAGAGAACACTGAAGCTTTCTTT. It specifies CASSPRTENTEAFF.

There are many counts of this clonotype. The V and J genes are TRBV6-5 and TRBJ2-1, with 10 bases matching TRBD2. This CDR3 has 15 residues. Germline-derived CDR1 and CDR2 are MNHEY and SVGAGI. CDR3 sequence reads: CAVASGGVSYNEQFF. The DNA for the CDR3 is TGTGCGGTTGCTAGCGGGGGTGTCTCCTACAATGAGCAGTTCTTC.

In its sample, this clonotype was seen a few times. The J gene is TRBJ1-2, the V gene TRBV20-1, with a possible D match to TRBD1 (5 bases). Germline CDR1 is DFQATT and CDR2 is SNEGSKA (reference sequence). V lost 4 bases and J 6 bases, leaving 21 bases between the germline ends. The length of the CDR3 is 15 residues. The CDR3 nucleotides are TGCAGTGCTAACCTGGACCAACTCGGAGGGGATGGCTACACCTTC. Encoded protein: CSANLDQLGGDGYTF.

This clonotype came up many times. CDR3 coding DNA: TGTGCCAGCAGTTTATACGGCAGTCGGCCCCCTCAGCCCCAGCATTTT. Protein product: CASSLYGSRPPQPQHF. This chain uses TRBV27 with TRBJ1-5; D is undetermined. V lost 1 base, J lost 6 bases, and 16 bases lay in between. The CDR3 is made up of 16 amino acids. The V gene's germline CDR1 is MNHEY and CDR2 SMNVEV (reference sequence).

The V and J genes are TRBV20-1 and TRBJ2-3, with 12 nucleotides matching TRBD2. The length of the CDR3 is 16 residues. Germline CDR1 DFQATT, CDR2 SNEGSKA (reference sequence). V shed 2 bases, J shed 4 bases, and the junction held 7 bases outside the gene matches. The CDR3 nucleotides read TGCAGTGCTAGACCCCTAGCGGGGGGGCGGTCAGATACGCAGTATTTT. Translating it yields CSARPLAGGRSDTQYF.

CDR3 region: CSAWGQGLNQPQHF. The DNA of the CDR3 is TGCAGTGCTTGGGGACAGGGCCTCAATCAGCCCCAGCATTTT. This chain connects TRBV20-1 to TRBJ1-5, with TRBD1 identical over 9 bases. The V segment lost 5 bases and the J segment 3 bases; nucleotides outside the gene matches: 5. Germline-derived CDR1 and CDR2 are DFQATT and SNEGSKA (reference sequence). The CDR3 is made up of 14 amino acids.

Ten or more counts support this clonotype. V is TRBV6-5 and J is TRBJ1-1, with TRBD1 matching over 7 bases. Trimming cost V 6 bases and J 0 bases; bases outside gene matches: 4. This CDR3 spans 14 amino acids. Germline V CDR1 and CDR2: MNHEY, SVGAGI. CDR3 region: CASRQQGLNTEAFF. In nucleotides, the CDR3 is TGTGCCAGCAGGCAACAGGGGTTGAACACTGAAGCTTTCTTT.

The V gene is TRBV29-1, the J gene TRBJ2-7, with D perhaps assigned TRBD1 or TRBD2 (6 bases each). CDR3 length equals 14 residues. Per germline, CDR1 SQVTM and CDR2 ANQGSEA. V shed 4 bases and J shed 0 bases, with 13 bases lying between them. The CDR3 protein is CSVGGALSSYEQYF. DNA for the CDR3: TGCAGCGTTGGGGGGGCCCTCTCCTCCTACGAGCAGTACTTC.

This clonotype has ten or more counts. This chain connects TRBV7-2 to TRBJ1-2; the D is unclear. Germline values: CDR1 SGHTA, CDR2 FQGNSA. Between the trimmed V and J ends, which lost 1 base and 3 bases, there was a span of 9 bases. The CDR3 loop spans 14 amino acids. The CDR3 spells CASSLGMRHYGYTF. In DNA, the CDR3 is TGTGCCAGCAGCTTAGGTATGCGACACTATGGCTACACCTTC.